This T cell receptor beta chain was identified in a study of vaccination and CD4 T cells after COVID-19. Study context: Each control was exposed to a CEFX pool, an HIV-1 Nef pool, or no peptide at all.

The CDR3 spans 15 residues. Germline-derived CDR1 and CDR2 are LNHNV and YYDKDF (reference sequence). V lost 5 bases to trimming and J lost 9 bases; unmatched junction nucleotides: 11. Indicated treatment: roughly 11-day PBMC culture with coronavirus spike peptide pools or control peptides (ViraFEST assay). March to December 2020 was the span of positive PCR dates, which predated US Alpha, Beta and Delta variants. As concerns this clonotype: The antigen remains unidentified.

Once obtained from cultured CD4+ T cells, the DNA was sequenced using the Oncomine TCR Beta short-read assay. Investigators isolated genomic DNA from cultured CD4+ T cells. TCRdb re-derived calls from the PCR reads in MiXCR, one entry per CDR3 protein. The sample shows about 18,000 distinct CDR3 sequences, 58% of them seen only once. J is TRBJ2-1 and V is TRBV15; 9 bases map to TRBD2. This clonotype originated in a human donor who had recovered from COVID-19. The specimen comprised CD4+ T cells from blood, cultured in vitro, sampled before SARS-CoV-2 vaccination. In nucleotides, the CDR3 is TGTGCCACCAGCCGACTAGCGGAGGTGATTTCTGAGCAGTTCTTC. This sequence encodes CATSRLAEVISEQFF. The full variable domain, rest sourced from reference TRBV15 and TRBJ2-1, is DAMVIQNPRYQVTQFGKPVTLSCSQTLNHNVMYWYQQKSSQAPKLLFHYYDKDFNNEADTPDNFQSRRPNTSFCFLDIRSPGLGDTAMYLCATSRLAEVISEQFFGPGTRLTVL.